This T cell receptor beta chain is from a study of T cell repertoires in aging, cancer and after chemotherapy. Study-wide background: Donor ages fell into six groups from 30 or younger up to 70 or older. The full dataset contained about 10 million TCR reads. Study outcomes and limitations: Untreated cancer patients had significantly lower blood TCR diversity than age-matched healthy donors. In each cancer cohort, median generation probability increased across chemotherapy, suggesting thymic output rebounded.

As for this clonotype: Its antigen is not known.

Amplification of TCR beta used genomic DNA extracted from peripheral blood. Rearranged V-D-J TRB sequences were amplified with a mixed TRB-A/B primer pool. TCRdb used MiXCR to reprocess the multiplex PCR reads, holding one entry per CDR3 protein. Of thousands of distinct CDR3 sequences listed, just under 30% are singletons. This TCR was sampled from a human donor in good health. Sequenced material: blood.

The CDR3 loop is CASSPDRVNEQYF. The CDR3 nucleotides read TGTGCCAGCAGTCCAGACAGGGTAAACGAGCAGTACTTC. The J gene is TRBJ2-7, the V gene TRBV7-2; 7 bases fit TRBD1. The CDR3 contains 13 residues. The ends lost 6 bases at V and 5 bases at J; junction bases unmatched: 7. The germline V gene encodes CDR1 SGHTA and CDR2 FQGNSA.